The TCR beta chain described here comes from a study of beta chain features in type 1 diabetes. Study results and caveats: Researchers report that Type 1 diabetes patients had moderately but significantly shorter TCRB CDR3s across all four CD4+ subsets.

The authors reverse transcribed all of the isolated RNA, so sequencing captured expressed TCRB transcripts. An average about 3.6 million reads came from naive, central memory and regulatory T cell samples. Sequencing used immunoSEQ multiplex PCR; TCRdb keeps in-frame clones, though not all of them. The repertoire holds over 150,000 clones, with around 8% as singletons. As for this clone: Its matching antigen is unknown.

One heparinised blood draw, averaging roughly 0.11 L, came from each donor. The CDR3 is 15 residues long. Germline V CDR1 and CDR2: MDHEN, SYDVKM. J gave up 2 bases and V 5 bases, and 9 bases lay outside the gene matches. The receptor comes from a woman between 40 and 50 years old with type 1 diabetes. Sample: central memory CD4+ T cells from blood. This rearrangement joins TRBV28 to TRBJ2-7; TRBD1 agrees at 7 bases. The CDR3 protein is CASSATTGTAYEQYF. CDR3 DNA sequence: TGTGCCAGCAGTGCAACGACCGGGACAGCCTACGAGCAGTACTTC.